The sequence of this TCR beta chain was determined in a study of T-cell reconstitution after alpha-beta-depleted transplantation in children. V lost 5 bases to trimming and J lost 4 bases; unmatched junction nucleotides: 8. Germline lookup yields CDR1 SGHTA and CDR2 FQGNSA. CDR3 length equals 15 residues. Unique molecular identifiers were built into the TCRbeta library. In TCRdb, the PCR reads were re-called with MiXCR into one record per CDR3 protein. The sample lists about 640,000 distinct CDR3 sequences; about 15% were seen once. This clonotype was picked up a small number of times. The receptor's source is a human donor who donated a stem cell graft to a child with acute myeloid leukemia. The chain couples TRBV7-2 to TRBJ1-5; 7 bases are a match to TRBD1. Here the sequenced sample was PBMCs from the stem cell graft donor, taken from the stem cell graft. The CDR3 bases are TGTGCCAGCAGCCCATCGACAGGGATGAATCAGCCCCAGCATTTT. Its translation: CASSPSTGMNQPQHF.